This T cell receptor (beta chain) is from a study of T cells after yellow fever vaccination. Using its own MiXCR run on the 5' RACE reads, TCRdb lists one record per CDR3 protein. The data hold 620,000 or so distinct CDR3 sequences, with about a sixth observed a single time. The clonotype comes from a young man who received the YFV17D yellow fever vaccine. Sequencing used PBMCs, obtained 5 to 6 days after the first yellow fever vaccination.

The CDR3 sequence is CASSRDRGAPNTEAFF. CDR3 DNA sequence: TGTGCCAGCTCGCGGGACAGGGGCGCCCCTAACACTGAAGCTTTCTTT. The chain employs TRBV18 and TRBJ1-1; 10 positions match TRBD1. V lost 6 bases, J lost 2 bases, and 9 bases stayed unmatched. Germline CDR1 reads KGHSH; CDR2 reads LQKENI. The CDR3 covers 16 residues.